The 28 T cell receptor beta chains presented below share a single source sample, sequenced in a study of early T cells in non-severe SARS-CoV-2 infection. TCRdb reanalysed the 5' RACE reads using MiXCR and keeps one entry per CDR3 protein. The sample lists some 41,000 distinct CDR3 sequences, 23% occurring once. The sample here was whole blood, taken at baseline. Receptor source: an adult who was a healthcare worker with PCR-confirmed SARS-CoV-2 infection or an uninfected control (not recorded which).

The chain employs TRBV7-2 and TRBJ2-1, with 8 bases lining up with TRBD1. J was trimmed by 9 bases and V by 3 bases; bases with no gene match: 7. The CDR3 has 14 residues. Per the germline V gene, CDR1 is SGHTA and CDR2 is FQGNSA. The CDR3 sequence: CASSLDRATSEQFF. CDR3 DNA: TGTGCCAGCAGCTTGGACAGGGCCACCAGTGAGCAGTTCTTC.

The chain uses TRBV2 and TRBJ2-2; D is undetermined. The CDR3 sequence is 14 residues long. The germline CDR1 and CDR2 sequences are SNHLY and FYNNEI. V was cut by 2 bases and J by 6 bases, with 10 bases left in between. The DNA of the CDR3 is TGTGCCAGCAGTGAATCGAGAGTTGCCGGGGAGCTGTTTTTT. Amino acid sequence: CASSESRVAGELFF.

The V call is TRBV7-9, the J call TRBJ2-7, with 7 bases identical to TRBD1. J gave up 0 bases and V 4 bases, and 6 bases lay outside the gene matches. The CDR3 has 15 residues. Germline V lookup: CDR1 SEHNR, CDR2 FQNEAQ (reference sequence). CDR3 residues: CASSSTGTASYEQYF. CDR3 nucleotide sequence: TGTGCCAGCAGCTCTACCGGGACAGCCTCCTACGAGCAGTACTTC.

Regarding this clonotype: Germline and junction disagree at one end, which may indicate a read error. In nucleotides, the CDR3 is TGTGCCAGCCGGGGGGGGACCTCCCCCGAGGCTGTCTATGGCTATACCTTC. Translated: CASRGGTSPEAVYGYTF. The V gene is TRBV2, the J gene TRBJ1-2, with D possibly matching TRBD1 (5 bases). This CDR3 has 17 residues. The germline CDR1 and CDR2 sequences are SNHLY and FYNNEI.

This clonotype was counted a few times. This chain links TRBV4-3 with TRBJ1-2; no clear D gene. Between the trimmed V and J ends, which lost 3 bases and 1 base, there was a span of 12 bases. Germline CDR1 and CDR2: LGHNA and YSLEER. CDR3 size: 15 residues. CDR3 sequence: CASSQSETDNYGYTF. The CDR3 coding sequence is TGCGCCAGCAGCCAGTCGGAGACGGATAACTATGGCTACACCTTC.

The gene calls are TRBV18 and TRBJ1-3; D is uncertain. The CDR3 has 16 amino acids. Looked up from germline, CDR1 is KGHSH and CDR2 is LQKENI. Trimming left V 1 base short and J 0 bases short, with 10 bases between. The CDR3 bases are TGTGCCAGCTCACCACTGGACGCAGACTCTGGAAACACCATATATTTT. Its translation: CASSPLDADSGNTIYF.

This clonotype has at least ten counts. V and J are TRBV10-3 and TRBJ2-3; 9 bases fit TRBD2. CDR3 length: 14 amino acids. Germline CDR1 is ENHRY and CDR2 is SYGVKD. The trim removed 6 bases at V and 2 bases at J, leaving 3 bases unmatched. The CDR3 here is CAIRPGLATDTQYF. In DNA form, the CDR3 reads TGTGCCATCAGACCGGGACTAGCCACAGATACGCAGTATTTT.

This clonotype is judged medium-sized. The chain carries TRBV5-5 and TRBJ1-6, with 7 bases aligning to TRBD1. The trim removed 4 bases at V and 7 bases at J, leaving 11 bases unmatched. Germline loops: CDR1 SGHKS, CDR2 YYEKEE (reference sequence). The CDR3 length is 16 residues. CDR3 DNA: TGTGCCAGCAGCCCCGGGACAGCTAAAAAGAATTCACCCCTCCACTTT. Translating gives CASSPGTAKKNSPLHF.

The rearrangement links TRBV7-2 to TRBJ2-6; D unclear. The CDR3 consists of 13 residues. Trimming shortened V by 7 bases and J by 4 bases, and 8 bases separated the two germline ends. CDR1 SGHTA and CDR2 FQGNSA come from the germline V gene. CDR3 loop: CASTLGGANVLTF. The CDR3 nucleotides read TGTGCCAGCACCCTTGGGGGGGCCAACGTCCTGACTTTC.

This chain connects TRBV12-3 or TRBV12-4 to TRBJ1-4; D is undetermined. This CDR3 contains 13 residues. Trimming took off 6 bases at V and 3 bases at J, with 8 bases between the two ends. The CDR3 DNA reads as TGTGCCAGCAGCCCGAGGGCTAATGAAAAACTGTTTTTT. This encodes CASSPRANEKLFF.

This chain connects TRBV7-9 to TRBJ1-1; D gene uncertain. The V gene's germline CDR1 is SEHNR and CDR2 FQNEAQ (reference sequence). The CDR3 covers 13 residues. Trimming shortened V by 8 bases and J by 3 bases, and 13 bases separated the two germline ends. The CDR3 loop is CASGKRTHTEAFF. The CDR3 bases are TGTGCCAGCGGAAAGAGGACTCACACTGAAGCTTTCTTT.

This clonotype was seen a handful of times. This chain's CDR3 is CASSATDILSYEQYF. The CDR3 DNA reads as TGTGCCAGCAGTGCGACGGACATCCTGTCCTACGAGCAGTACTTC. This chain uses TRBV2 with TRBJ2-7; a possible D gene is TRBD1 (5 bases). The V gene lost 4 bases and the J gene lost 1 base, with 14 bases spanning the gap. The CDR3 runs to 15 residues. Looked up from germline, CDR1 is SNHLY and CDR2 is FYNNEI. The full variable domain, with the rest looked up from reference TRBV2 and TRBJ2-7, is EPEVTQTPSHQVTQMGQEVILRCVPISNHLYFYWYRQILGQKVEFLVSFYNNEISEKSEIFDDQFSVERPDGSNFTLKIRSTKLEDSAMYFCASSATDILSYEQYFGPGTRLTVT.

The chain is built from TRBV7-9 and TRBJ1-5; tentatively, D is TRBD1 (6 bases). The CDR3 extends over 15 amino acids. Trimming cost V 2 bases and J 1 base, with 9 bases left between them. In germline, CDR1 is SEHNR, CDR2 FQNEAQ (reference sequence). CDR3 in amino acids: CASSLSQGSNQPQHF. In DNA, the CDR3 is TGTGCCAGCAGCTTATCCCAGGGGAGCAATCAGCCCCAGCATTTT.

This clonotype was picked up a small number of times. The chain employs TRBV6-2 or TRBV6-3 and TRBJ1-5; D possibly corresponds to TRBD1 (6 bases). V dropped 6 bases and J dropped 1 base, with 16 bases sitting between them. Germline V lookup: CDR1 MNHEY, CDR2 SVGEGT. There are 16 residues in the CDR3. The CDR3 reads CASSPGPGGSNQPQHF. The CDR3 nucleotides are TGTGCCAGCAGCCCAGGGCCGGGGGGCAGCAATCAGCCCCAGCATTTT.

This clonotype is judged medium-sized. V is TRBV7-3 and J is TRBJ2-5; D is ambiguous. The CDR3 spans 9 residues. Germline V gene data show CDR1 as SGHTA and CDR2 as FQGTGA. This CDR3 reads CDPQETQYF. The CDR3 bases are TGTGACCCCCAGGAGACCCAGTACTTC.

The chain has TRBV20-1 and TRBJ1-1; TRBD1 might be the D (5 bases). The CDR3 has 12 amino acids. Germline V gene sequence: CDR1 DFQATT, CDR2 SNEGSKA (reference sequence). The V and J ends lost 6 bases and 1 base respectively, with 9 bases between them. The CDR3 is CSAWTPNTEAFF. As DNA, the CDR3 is TGCAGTGCCTGGACACCGAACACTGAAGCTTTCTTT.

The rearrangement uses TRBV28 and TRBJ2-1, with 11 bases aligning to TRBD2. This CDR3 has 15 residues. V lost 5 bases to trimming and J lost 6 bases; unmatched junction nucleotides: 6. CDR1 is MDHEN, CDR2 SYDVKM, per germline. The DNA for the CDR3 is TGTGCCAGCAGTCCCGGGCTAGCGGGGGGCAATGAGCAGTTCTTC. This sequence encodes CASSPGLAGGNEQFF.

J is TRBJ2-3 and V is TRBV3-1; D unclear. Germline V gives CDR1 LGHDT, CDR2 YNNKEL (reference sequence). The V end lost 4 bases, the J end lost 4 bases, and 12 bases lay between the germline ends. The CDR3 totals 14 residues. CDR3: CASSPPGLPDTQYF. In DNA, the CDR3 is TGTGCCAGCAGCCCTCCTGGGCTCCCAGATACGCAGTATTTT.

J is TRBJ2-5 and V is TRBV29-1; D is uncertain. Germline values: CDR1 SQVTM, CDR2 ANQGSEA. This CDR3 has 12 amino acids. V lost 5 bases and J lost 5, with 12 bases in between. In nucleotides, the CDR3 is TGCAGCGTTCCAGAGTTTGGGGAGACCCAGTACTTC. Translation gives CSVPEFGETQYF.

This clonotype came up a few times. This chain uses TRBV7-2 with TRBJ2-7; the D is unclear. The CDR3 is made up of 13 amino acids. V lost 0 bases and J 6 bases, leaving 9 bases between the germline ends. Germline V CDR1 and CDR2: SGHTA, FQGNSA. CDR3 amino acids: CASSLARSGEQYF. CDR3 bases: TGTGCCAGCAGCTTAGCTCGGTCGGGCGAGCAGTACTTC.

The chain carries TRBV4-2 and TRBJ2-1, with 7 bases lining up with TRBD2. The ends lost 0 bases at V and 6 bases at J; junction bases unmatched: 8. CDR1 and CDR2 from the germline V gene are LGHNA and YNFKEQ. The CDR3 has 16 residues. CDR3 residues: CASSQEGEAGPNEQFF. As DNA, the CDR3 is TGTGCCAGCAGCCAAGAAGGGGAAGCGGGGCCCAATGAGCAGTTCTTC.

This clonotype was counted a few times. At one boundary the junction diverges from the germline segment, which might be a read error. This chain uses TRBV7-7 with TRBJ1-1, with 7 bases lining up with TRBD1. In germline, CDR1 is SSHAT, CDR2 FNYEAQ (reference sequence). The CDR3 has 17 residues. The CDR3 sequence is CASSPGQEIEANTEAFF. As DNA, the CDR3 is TGTGCTAGCAGCCCCGGACAGGAAATTGAAGCGAACACTGAAGCTTTCTTT.

This clonotype appeared a few times. This chain joins TRBV20-1 and TRBJ2-1; no clear D gene. Germline-derived CDR1 and CDR2 are DFQATT and SNEGSKA (reference sequence). Between the trimmed V and J ends, which lost 7 bases and 2 bases, there was a span of 6 bases. The CDR3 totals 11 residues. CDR3 region: CSVTAYNEQFF. Here the CDR3 DNA reads TGCAGTGTAACAGCCTACAATGAGCAGTTCTTC.

The chain joins TRBV5-6 to TRBJ1-6, with D possibly TRBD1 on 5 matching bases. The germline gives CDR1 SGHDT, CDR2 YYEEEE. The V end lost 1 base, the J end lost 10 bases, and 15 bases lay between the germline ends. This CDR3 has 15 residues. CDR3: CASSLIGAITSPLHF. Here the CDR3 DNA reads TGTGCCAGCAGCTTGATCGGGGCTATTACATCACCCCTCCACTTT.

This clonotype was counted only a few times. This chain joins TRBV20-1 and TRBJ2-7; D possibly corresponds to TRBD1 (6 bases). Trimming removed 4 bases at V and 1 base at J, with 8 bases between. Per the germline V gene, CDR1 is DFQATT and CDR2 is SNEGSKA (reference sequence). The CDR3 totals 12 residues. In DNA, the CDR3 is TGCAGTGCTAAACAGGGTTCCTACGAGCAGTACTTC. Protein product: CSAKQGSYEQYF.

The chain is built from TRBV6-2 or TRBV6-3 and TRBJ1-5, with 7 bases aligning to TRBD1. Germline CDR1 MNHEY, CDR2 SVGEGT. The CDR3 totals 16 residues. The V gene end was trimmed by 5 bases and the J gene end by 6 bases; junction bases not matched to a gene: 13. The CDR3 nucleotides are TGTGCCAGCAGTACCGACAGGCGAGGGGGCATTCAGCCCCAGCATTTT. Translating it yields CASSTDRRGGIQPQHF.

CDR3: CASSSLHNSPLHF. Here the CDR3 DNA reads TGTGCCAGCAGTTCGTTACATAATTCACCCCTCCACTTT. The chain links TRBV12-3 or TRBV12-4 to TRBJ1-6; D call uncertain. The length of the CDR3 is 13 residues. V was trimmed by 4 bases and J by 5 bases, leaving 6 bases between them.

This clonotype was picked up a small number of times. V and J are TRBV6-5 and TRBJ2-3; 7 nucleotides align to TRBD1. From germline, CDR1 is MNHEY and CDR2 SVGAGI. V dropped 6 bases and J dropped 7; count of bases not matched to a gene: 7. CDR3 size: 13 residues. CDR3 residues: CASSLTGTHTQYF. In DNA, the CDR3 is TGTGCCAGCAGCCTGACAGGGACCCATACGCAGTATTTT.